This passage covers 18 T cell receptor beta chains from one sample sequenced in a study of T cell changes during pregnancy in multiple sclerosis. Using immunoSEQ multiplex PCR, the repertoire was profiled, and TCRdb retains in-frame clones only, with some absent. In the table there are 80,000 to 130,000 clones, around 90% of which are singletons. The sequencing used peripheral blood, collected in the second trimester of pregnancy. These TCRs come from a female donor with multiple sclerosis, enrolled in a pregnancy study.

The CDR3 DNA reads as TGCGCCAGCAGCCGCGGGACTAGCGGAACCTACGAGCAGTACTTC. Its protein is CASSRGTSGTYEQYF. The chain couples TRBV5-1 to TRBJ2-7; 11 bases line up with TRBD2. The CDR3 is made up of 15 amino acids. Germline loops: CDR1 SGHRS, CDR2 YFSETQ. The J segment lost 2 bases and the V segment lost 4 bases, leaving 5 bases of the junction unmatched.

With regard to this clone: Other DNA sequences from this sample encode an identical CDR3 as well. The J gene is TRBJ1-5, the V gene TRBV9; 8 nucleotides align to TRBD1. Germline V gene data show CDR1 as SGDLS and CDR2 as YYNGEE. V lost 3 bases to trimming and J lost 6 bases; unmatched junction nucleotides: 5. The CDR3 has 14 amino acids. In DNA, the CDR3 is TGTGCCAGCAGCGCCGGACAGGGAGGTCAGCCCCAGCATTTT. It translates to CASSAGQGGQPQHF.

The chain is built from TRBV6-5 and TRBJ1-1; D unclear. The ends were cut back, 0 bases at V and 5 bases at J, with 10 bases in the middle. The CDR3 is 14 amino acids. Per germline, CDR1 MNHEY and CDR2 SVGAGI. The CDR3 nucleotides read TGTGCCAGCAGTTACTCGACGAGAGGGACTGAAGCTTTCTTT. It codes for CASSYSTRGTEAFF.

This clone has just one count. V is TRBV28 and J is TRBJ2-5, with TRBD2 identical over 12 bases. CDR1 is MDHEN and CDR2 is SYDVKM in the germline V gene. Losses at the gene ends were 10 bases for V and 5 bases for J; bases not matched to a gene: 8. The CDR3 spans 14 residues. The CDR3 region has the DNA TGTGCCACCCTAGCGGGAGGGCCTGTTGAGACCCAGTACTTC. Translated, it gives CATLAGGPVETQYF.

The genes are TRBV10-3 and TRBJ2-5, with TRBD2 matching over 15 bases. The CDR3 spans 16 residues. The germline gives CDR1 ENHRY, CDR2 SYGVKD. Trimming took 1 base from V and 5 from J; bases not matched to a gene: 2. Here the CDR3 reads CAISELGLAGGETQYF. The CDR3, as DNA: TGTGCCATCAGTGAGTTGGGACTAGCGGGGGGTGAGACCCAGTACTTC.

The chain links TRBV15 to TRBJ1-4, with 9 bases that match TRBD1. The J segment lost 7 bases and the V segment lost 0 bases, leaving 6 bases of the junction unmatched. The V gene's germline CDR1 is LNHNV and CDR2 YYDKDF (reference sequence). This CDR3 is built from 16 residues. CDR3 DNA sequence: TGTGCCACCAGCAGAGATAGAGGACAGGGGTCTGAAAAACTGTTTTTT. The encoded protein is CATSRDRGQGSEKLFF.

The rearrangement links TRBV19 to TRBJ2-6, with D unresolved. V was shortened by 3 bases and J by 3 bases, with 9 bases between the two germline ends. The CDR3 has 15 residues. The germline V gene has CDR1 LNHDA and CDR2 SQIVND (reference sequence). CDR3 nucleotide sequence: TGTGCCAGTAGTATTATCTCCGGTGGGGCCAACGTCCTGACTTTC. Residues: CASSIISGGANVLTF.

This rearrangement joins TRBV7-7 to TRBJ2-5; 10 nucleotides agree with TRBD2. Germline V gives CDR1 SSHAT, CDR2 FNYEAQ (reference sequence). J was trimmed by 5 bases and V by 2 bases; bases with no gene match: 8. CDR3 size: 16 residues. CDR3 in DNA: TGTGCCAGCAGCTTAACTAGCGGGGCTTATGGGGAGACCCAGTACTTC. The encoded protein is CASSLTSGAYGETQYF.

The CDR3 bases are TGTGCCAGCAGCGTAAGCTCCCCTGAAGCTTTCTTT. Encoded protein: CASSVSSPEAFF. The rearrangement uses TRBV7-9 and TRBJ1-1; D is unresolved. The V end was cut by 5 bases, the J end by 6 bases, with 10 bases between. Germline-derived CDR1 and CDR2 are SEHNR and FQNEAQ (reference sequence). The CDR3 is 12 residues long.

The chain uses TRBV27 and TRBJ2-1; TRBD2 matches 7 bases. Per germline, CDR1 MNHEY and CDR2 SMNVEV (reference sequence). The CDR3 sequence is 16 residues long. The junction had 8 bases not matched to a gene; V was cut back by 2 bases and J by 4 bases. Here the CDR3 DNA reads TGTGCCAGCAGTTTAACCGACGGGAGGTTGTACAATGAGCAGTTCTTC. It yields the protein CASSLTDGRLYNEQFF.

This chain uses TRBV7-2 with TRBJ2-5; 8 bases align to TRBD1. Losses at the gene ends were 1 base for V and 1 base for J; bases not matched to a gene: 5. The CDR3 runs to 16 residues. In germline, CDR1 is SGHTA, CDR2 FQGNSA. Written as DNA, the CDR3 is TGTGCCAGCAGCTTAGGCCAGACAGGGGTCCAAGAGACCCAGTACTTC. Its translation: CASSLGQTGVQETQYF.

The V and J genes are TRBV4-2 and TRBJ2-7, with a weak D call TRBD1 (5 bases). The V end was cut by 0 bases, the J end by 0 bases, with 12 bases between. The CDR3 has 16 residues. CDR1 LGHNA and CDR2 YNFKEQ come from the germline V gene. The CDR3: CASSQESGAASYEQYF. The CDR3 region has the DNA TGTGCCAGCAGCCAAGAATCTGGGGCAGCCTCCTACGAGCAGTACTTC.

The rearrangement uses TRBV28 and TRBJ2-7, with no clear D. The V end lost 8 bases, the J end lost 4 bases, and 12 bases lay between the germline ends. The CDR3 loop spans 12 amino acids. In germline, CDR1 is MDHEN, CDR2 SYDVKM. CDR3 bases: TGTGCCAGCCGATCTAGTCGATACGAGCAGTACTTC. Its translation: CASRSSRYEQYF.

The chain combines TRBV7-9 with TRBJ1-6, with TRBD1 matching 8 bases. The CDR3 sequence is 16 residues long. The germline CDR1 and CDR2 sequences are SEHNR and FQNEAQ (reference sequence). The ends lost 4 bases at V and 8 bases at J; junction bases unmatched: 10. CDR3 in amino acids: CASSSNRGGMDSPLHF. In DNA, the CDR3 is TGTGCCAGCAGCTCAAACAGGGGGGGTATGGATTCACCCCTCCACTTT. Full variable domain (rest looked up from reference TRBV7-9 and TRBJ1-6): DTGVSQNPRHKITKRGQNVTFRCDPISEHNRLYWYRQTLGQGPEFLTYFQNEAQLEKSRLLSDRFSAERPKGSFSTLEIQRTEQGDSAMYLCASSSNRGGMDSPLHFGNGTRLTVT.

CDR3 sequence reads: CASSYSITLNTEAFF. The CDR3 DNA reads TGTGCCAGCAGTTACTCGATAACTCTGAACACTGAAGCTTTCTTT. This chain joins TRBV6-6 and TRBJ1-1; D not certain. From germline, CDR1 is MNHNY and CDR2 SVGAGI (reference sequence). The CDR3 totals 15 residues. The V gene lost 0 bases and the J gene lost 0 bases, with 8 bases spanning the gap.

This chain uses TRBV30 with TRBJ2-3; perhaps TRBD1 as D (5 bases). Germline loops: CDR1 GTSNPN, CDR2 SVGIG (reference sequence). V was clipped by 5 bases and J by 6 bases, with 9 bases between them. The CDR3 length is 11 residues. CDR3 amino acids: CAWGAWDTQYF. Here the CDR3 DNA reads TGTGCCTGGGGGGCCTGGGATACGCAGTATTTT.

The chain uses TRBV4-2 and TRBJ2-2, with a weak D call TRBD2 (5 bases). The germline gives CDR1 LGHNA, CDR2 YNFKEQ. There are 15 residues in the CDR3. The germline V and J ends were trimmed by 1 base and 3 bases, with 9 bases remaining between them. CDR3 sequence: CASSQGERDTGELFF. In DNA, the CDR3 is TGTGCCAGCAGCCAAGGGGAGCGTGACACCGGGGAGCTGTTTTTT.

The chain carries TRBV9 and TRBJ2-2, with 9 bases matching TRBD1. The CDR3 totals 16 residues. Trimming removed 0 bases from V and 6 bases from J; junction bases left unmatched: 6. Germline-derived CDR1 and CDR2 are SGDLS and YYNGEE. As DNA, the CDR3 is TGTGCCAGCAGCGTAGGAGGGACAGGGTTCTCCGGGGAGCTGTTTTTT. It yields the protein CASSVGGTGFSGELFF.